This T cell receptor (beta chain) is drawn from a study of T cells in Graves' hyperthyroidism and ophthalmopathy. Broader study findings: A model of 13 V-J features distinguished ophthalmopathy from stable hyperthyroidism. Most thyroid-expanded clonotypes above 0.001 were also found in blood.

Patients were aged 18 to 65, had disease duration under 2 months, and had newly diagnosed hyperthyroidism. The diagnostic basis comprised clinical symptoms, serum thyroxine and TRAb, thyroid ultrasound and orbital computed tomography. Germline V gives CDR1 SGDLS, CDR2 YYNGEE. The CDR3 sequence is 17 residues long. Trimming cost V 4 bases and J 4 bases, with 21 bases left between them. In the case of this clonotype: Its antigen is still unknown.

Researchers took RNA transcripts and amplified the TCR beta CDR3 regions from them. HTBI primers were used for first-round RT-PCR of the TCR CDR3. A single record per CDR3 protein comes from TCRdb applying MiXCR to the multiplex PCR reads. The repertoire holds 350,000 or so distinct CDR3 sequences, with under 25% as singletons. V usage is TRBV9 and J usage is TRBJ2-1; possible D gene TRBD2, 7 bases. What was sequenced was blood. This receptor was taken from a woman aged 45 to 65 with Graves' hyperthyroidism. The CDR3 DNA is TGTGCCAGCAGCATCAGTAGTCTCGGGGGGCAATACAATGAGCAGTTCTTC. It translates to CASSISSLGGQYNEQFF.